The 19 T cell receptor beta chains in this list originate from one sample, sequenced in a study of control samples from healthy donors and cancer patients. Assay: immunoSEQ multiplex PCR; the TCRdb copy retains only in-frame clones and omits some. The table includes 100,000 to 150,000 clones, more than 75% detected once. The specimen was blood. The source of these receptors is a man younger than 30 in good health.

J is TRBJ2-6 and V is TRBV5-1; perhaps TRBD1 as D (6 bases). CDR3 size: 17 residues. Per the germline V gene, CDR1 is SGHRS and CDR2 is YFSETQ. V lost 2 bases, J lost 1 base, and 13 bases lay in between. The CDR3 loop reads CASSFDLQGSGANVLTF. Written as DNA, the CDR3 is TGCGCCAGCAGCTTCGATTTACAGGGTTCTGGGGCCAACGTCCTGACTTTC. The full variable domain, rest sourced from reference TRBV5-1 and TRBJ2-6, is KAGVTQTPRYLIKTRGQQVTLSCSPISGHRSVSWYQQTPGQGLQFLFEYFSETQRNKGNFPGRFSGRQFSNSRSEMNVSTLELGDSALYLCASSFDLQGSGANVLTFGAGSRLTVL.

The rearrangement links TRBV14 to TRBJ1-6; tentatively, D is TRBD1 (5 bases). CDR3 length equals 14 residues. Trimming removed 7 bases at V and 1 base at J, with 8 bases between. Germline assignment: CDR1 SGHDN and CDR2 FVKESK. CDR3 DNA sequence: TGTGCCAGCAACCAGGGTTCCTATAATTCACCCCTCCACTTT. Translation gives CASNQGSYNSPLHF.

This chain uses TRBV6-2 or TRBV6-3 with TRBJ2-4; D remains unclear. This CDR3 region has 13 residues. V was trimmed by 0 bases and J by 11 bases, leaving 11 bases between them. Germline-derived CDR1 and CDR2 are MNHEY and SVGEGT. CDR3 DNA sequence: TGTGCCAGCAGTTACTCGAGGACCTATTTTCAGTACTTC. Amino acids: CASSYSRTYFQYF.

V and J are TRBV7-2 and TRBJ1-3, with D tentatively TRBD1 (6 bases). The CDR3 runs 13 residues. V was cut by 6 bases and J by 4 bases, with 10 bases left in between. CDR1 SGHTA and CDR2 FQGNSA come from the germline V gene. The CDR3 coding sequence is TGTGCCAGCAGGTCCGGGACAGGAAACACCATATATTTT. It specifies CASRSGTGNTIYF. The variable domain in full, completed from reference TRBV7-2 and TRBJ1-3, reads GAGVSQSPSNKVTEKGKDVELRCDPISGHTALYWYRQSLGQGLEFLIYFQGNSAPDKSGLPSDRFSAERTGGSVSTLTIQRTQQEDSAVYLCASRSGTGNTIYFGEGSWLTVV.

The V call is TRBV7-3, the J call TRBJ2-5; D uncertain. Germline loops: CDR1 SGHTA, CDR2 FQGTGA. Trimming removed 6 bases at V and 4 bases at J, with 18 bases between. The CDR3 extends over 15 amino acids. CDR3 loop: CASRITAFSRETQYF. The CDR3, as DNA: TGTGCCAGCAGGATAACCGCCTTTAGTAGAGAGACCCAGTACTTC.

The chain joins TRBV14 to TRBJ2-7; 9 positions match TRBD1. Germline CDR1 SGHDN, CDR2 FVKESK. This CDR3 spans 16 amino acids. V gave up 2 bases and J gave up 5 bases; unmatched junction bases: 10. CDR3: CASSQWGQGGVNEQYF. DNA for the CDR3: TGTGCCAGCAGCCAATGGGGACAGGGCGGAGTCAACGAGCAGTACTTC.

The V gene is TRBV29-1, the J gene TRBJ1-1; 10 nucleotides agree with TRBD1. Germline CDR1 SQVTM, CDR2 ANQGSEA. The CDR3 totals 15 residues. The ends lost 3 bases at V and 4 bases at J; junction bases unmatched: 8. The CDR3 reads CSVDRGQGVGTEAFF. CDR3 DNA sequence: TGCAGCGTTGATCGAGGACAGGGGGTCGGCACTGAAGCTTTCTTT. Variable domain in full (rest from reference TRBV29-1 and TRBJ1-1): SAVISQKPSRDICQRGTSLTIQCQVDSQVTMMFWYRQQPGQSLTLIATANQGSEATYESGFVIDKFPISRPNLTFSTLTVSNMSPEDSSIYLCSVDRGQGVGTEAFFGQGTRLTVV.

This chain links TRBV6-5 with TRBJ1-1; D remains unclear. This CDR3 has 11 residues. Looked up from germline, CDR1 is MNHEY and CDR2 is SVGAGI. V dropped 7 bases and J dropped 1 base, with 4 bases sitting between them. CDR3 sequence reads: CASIRNTEAFF. The CDR3 region has the DNA TGTGCCAGCATTAGGAACACTGAAGCTTTCTTT.

This clone occurred a few times. The V call is TRBV11-3, the J call TRBJ2-1; 10 bases match TRBD2. V lost 4 bases, J lost 4 bases, and 4 bases stayed unmatched. The CDR3 has 15 residues. CDR1 is SGHNT, CDR2 YENEEA, per germline. The DNA of the CDR3 is TGTGCCAGCAGCTCACTAGCGGGGTTATACAATGAGCAGTTCTTC. Translated, it gives CASSSLAGLYNEQFF.

V and J are TRBV7-2 and TRBJ2-5; D call uncertain. The germline CDR1 and CDR2 sequences are SGHTA and FQGNSA. Trimming removed 3 bases at V and 4 bases at J, with 9 bases between. The CDR3 contains 13 residues. The CDR3 spells CASSFRDRETQYF. The CDR3, as DNA: TGTGCCAGCAGCTTTAGGGATCGAGAGACCCAGTACTTC. The full variable domain, with the rest looked up from reference TRBV7-2 and TRBJ2-5, is GAGVSQSPSNKVTEKGKDVELRCDPISGHTALYWYRQSLGQGLEFLIYFQGNSAPDKSGLPSDRFSAERTGGSVSTLTIQRTQQEDSAVYLCASSFRDRETQYFGPGTRLLVL.

This clone showed up just a few times. The V call is TRBV24-1, the J call TRBJ1-2, with TRBD1 as a possible D gene (5 bases). The V end was cut by 4 bases, the J end by 4 bases, with 6 bases between. This CDR3 is 12 amino acids long. Germline loops: CDR1 KGHDR, CDR2 SFDVKD. As DNA, the CDR3 is TGTGCCACCAGTGAAGACAGCTATGGCTACACCTTC. Its translation: CATSEDSYGYTF.

This clone was counted once. V usage is TRBV6-1 and J usage is TRBJ1-4; D ambiguous. There are 15 residues in the CDR3. CDR1 and CDR2 from the germline V gene are MNHNS and SASEGT. V was pared by 1 base and J by 7 bases, with 13 bases between. This CDR3 is CASSEVWQEGEKLFF. DNA for the CDR3: TGTGCCAGCAGTGAAGTGTGGCAGGAAGGTGAAAAACTGTTTTTT.

The J gene is TRBJ2-1, the V gene TRBV5-1; no clear D. The V end lost 4 bases, the J end lost 7 bases, and 6 bases lay between the germline ends. Per germline, CDR1 SGHRS and CDR2 YFSETQ. The CDR3 has 11 amino acids. CDR3 sequence reads: CASSLENEQFF. For the CDR3, the DNA is TGCGCCAGCAGCCTTGAGAATGAGCAGTTCTTC.

The chain combines TRBV7-9 with TRBJ2-2; perhaps TRBD2 as D (5 bases). V was cut by 1 base and J by 3 bases, with 6 bases left in between. CDR1 SEHNR and CDR2 FQNEAQ come from the germline V gene (reference sequence). The CDR3 extends over 14 amino acids. DNA of the CDR3: TGTGCCAGCAGCTTAGTCGGGGACACCGGGGAGCTGTTTTTT. Its protein product is CASSLVGDTGELFF.

The chain couples TRBV7-3 to TRBJ2-7, with 10 bases identical to TRBD1. With 5 bases clipped from V and 6 bases from J, the junction kept 10 bases outside the gene matches. CDR1 and CDR2 (germline): SGHTA, FQGTGA. The CDR3 runs 15 residues. CDR3 nucleotide sequence: TGTGCCAGCAGCCACCCTGACAGGGGGCTAGGCGAGCAGTACTTC. Amino acid sequence: CASSHPDRGLGEQYF.

This clone was seen a single time. J is TRBJ2-1 and V is TRBV5-1, with 8 bases identical to TRBD1. Trimming took 0 bases from V and 10 from J; bases not matched to a gene: 6. CDR3 size: 14 residues. Germline CDR1 is SGHRS and CDR2 is YFSETQ. The CDR3 loop is CASSLGQGLGEQFF. Here the CDR3 DNA reads TGCGCCAGCAGCTTGGGACAGGGGTTAGGGGAGCAGTTCTTC.

This clone was counted only a few times. This chain's CDR3 is CASRASGRAGELFF. In DNA form, the CDR3 reads TGTGCCAGCAGGGCTAGCGGGAGGGCCGGGGAGCTGTTTTTT. The chain joins TRBV6-5 to TRBJ2-2; 12 nucleotides line up with TRBD2. The CDR3 covers 14 residues. Germline CDR1 and CDR2: MNHEY and SVGAGI. V lost 6 bases to trimming and J lost 6 bases; unmatched junction nucleotides: 2.

The chain joins TRBV5-4 to TRBJ1-1, with no clear D. The CDR3 is 11 residues long. Trimming cost V 4 bases and J 1 base, with 2 bases left between them. Germline V gene data show CDR1 as SGHNT and CDR2 as YYREEE (reference sequence). The CDR3 reads CASSQNTEAFF. The CDR3 coding sequence is TGTGCCAGCAGCCAGAACACTGAAGCTTTCTTT.

The chain has TRBV27 and TRBJ1-4; 7 bases align to TRBD1. This CDR3 spans 13 amino acids. Germline V lookup: CDR1 MNHEY, CDR2 SMNVEV (reference sequence). Losses at the gene ends were 7 bases for V and 3 bases for J; bases not matched to a gene: 2. The CDR3 nucleotides are TGTGCCAGCATGGGACAGTCTAATGAAAAACTGTTTTTT. Translated: CASMGQSNEKLFF.